Listed here are 20 T cell receptor beta chains from one sample, sequenced in a study of blood T cell repertoires in COVID-19 (dated by TCRdb to 2018 to 2020). The protocol used for the library was the immunoSEQ multiplex PCR assay. TCRdb holds this immuneACCESS table with in-frame rearrangements only. Some clones are missing; in checked studies, unresolved V genes explain under half, and the rest has no known cause. In all, the sample holds roughly 160,000 clones, and 70% to 80% of those were seen once. The ten largest clones take up roughly 19% of the sample. Sequencing was done on a sample of PBMCs or T cells enriched from blood (not recorded which). These receptors originate from a woman aged 70-85 years in a cohort exposed to, infected with or recovered from COVID-19 (not recorded which).

The CDR3 DNA sequence: TGTGCCAGCAGCTTTGGCCAGGGGGCGGGTGAGCAGTACTTC. Residues: CASSFGQGAGEQYF. The chain is built from TRBV7-2 and TRBJ2-7, with 8 bases lining up with TRBD1. The CDR3 sequence is 14 residues long. The V segment lost 3 bases and the J segment 7 bases; nucleotides outside the gene matches: 8. CDR1 and CDR2 from the germline V gene are SGHTA and FQGNSA.

The chain joins TRBV3-1 (or the pseudogene TRBV3-2) to TRBJ2-1; a possible D gene is TRBD2 (7 bases). The germline V and J ends were trimmed by 4 bases and 5 bases, with 24 bases remaining between them. The CDR3 is made up of 18 amino acids. CDR1 is LGHDT and CDR2 is YNNKEL in the germline V gene (reference sequence). The CDR3 here is CASSPWGGGSASDNEQFF. The CDR3 DNA reads TGTGCCAGCAGCCCGTGGGGGGGCGGGAGTGCATCTGACAATGAGCAGTTCTTC.

This clone has a handful of counts. The genes are TRBV7-2 and TRBJ2-7; weak D call: TRBD2 (6 bases). CDR1 is SGHTA and CDR2 is FQGNSA in the germline V gene. Trimming left V 3 bases short and J 3 bases short, with 15 bases between. This CDR3 has 15 amino acids. CDR3 nucleotides: TGTGCCAGCAGCTTTGACCCCCGGGGGATCTACGAGCAGTACTTC. Translating it yields CASSFDPRGIYEQYF. Variable domain in full (rest from reference TRBV7-2 and TRBJ2-7): GAGVSQSPSNKVTEKGKDVELRCDPISGHTALYWYRQSLGQGLEFLIYFQGNSAPDKSGLPSDRFSAERTGGSVSTLTIQRTQQEDSAVYLCASSFDPRGIYEQYFGPGTRLTVT.

The table lists this clone with a count of one. V gene TRBV18 combines with J gene TRBJ2-7, with 9 bases matching TRBD1. The length of the CDR3 is 15 residues. The V segment lost 6 bases and the J segment 4 bases; nucleotides outside the gene matches: 10. The germline gives CDR1 KGHSH, CDR2 LQKENI. DNA of the CDR3: TGTGCCAGCTCGTCAACTGGGACAGGGTCGTACGAGCAGTACTTC. Translation gives CASSSTGTGSYEQYF.

The V gene is TRBV28, the J gene TRBJ2-7, with TRBD1 identical over 9 bases. J lost 6 bases, V lost 3 bases, and 6 bases had no gene match. The CDR3 extends over 14 amino acids. Germline values: CDR1 MDHEN, CDR2 SYDVKM. CDR3 in amino acids: CASSFRDRAREQYF. In DNA, the CDR3 is TGTGCCAGCAGTTTCCGGGACAGGGCTCGCGAGCAGTACTTC.

This clone was observed at least ten times. The rearrangement joins TRBV29-1 to TRBJ2-1; no definite D call. The CDR3 is 14 residues long. The V end lost 6 bases, the J end lost 0 bases, and 12 bases lay between the germline ends. The germline CDR1 and CDR2 sequences are SQVTM and ANQGSEA. The CDR3 region has the DNA TGCAGCGTCTCAGGAAGTAGCTCCTACAATGAGCAGTTCTTC. Protein sequence: CSVSGSSSYNEQFF.

The rearrangement joins TRBV7-3 to TRBJ2-5; D may be TRBD2 (7 bases). Trimming pared 2 bases from V and 2 bases from J, leaving 12 bases between. The length of the CDR3 is 15 residues. Germline V gene sequence: CDR1 SGHTA, CDR2 FQGTGA. In DNA, the CDR3 is TGTGCCAGCAGCTTAGGGGGGGCGCAGCAAGAGACCCAGTACTTC. It yields the protein CASSLGGAQQETQYF.

This chain links TRBV28 with TRBJ1-6, with 7 bases fitting TRBD1. The CDR3 extends over 15 amino acids. V gave up 3 bases and J gave up 10 bases; unmatched junction bases: 9. Per the germline V gene, CDR1 is MDHEN and CDR2 is SYDVKM. The CDR3 DNA is TGTGCCAGCAGTTTCCCCGACAGGGTAGGGTCACCCCTCCACTTT. As protein: CASSFPDRVGSPLHF. The full variable domain, rest sourced from reference TRBV28 and TRBJ1-6, is DVKVTQSSRYLVKRTGEKVFLECVQDMDHENMFWYRQDPGLGLRLIYFSYDVKMKEKGDIPEGYSVSREKKERFSLILESASTNQTSMYLCASSFPDRVGSPLHFGNGTRLTVT.

The chain joins TRBV18 to TRBJ2-2; 9 bases are a match to TRBD2. With 3 bases clipped from V and 9 bases from J, the junction kept 5 bases outside the gene matches. Per the germline V gene, CDR1 is KGHSH and CDR2 is LQKENI. The CDR3 has 14 amino acids. The CDR3 sequence is CASSPTSGSRELFF. CDR3 bases: TGTGCCAGCTCACCTACTAGCGGGTCCCGGGAGCTGTTTTTT.

Only a few counts were recorded for this clone. This rearrangement joins TRBV15 to TRBJ1-5; 10 bases fit TRBD1. The CDR3 is made up of 16 amino acids. Germline assignment: CDR1 LNHNV and CDR2 YYDKDF (reference sequence). After removal of 4 bases from V and 5 bases from J, the junction contained 8 bases not matched to a gene. In DNA form, the CDR3 reads TGTGCCACCAGCAACCGGGACAGGGGCTGGTATCAGCCCCAGCATTTT. It yields the protein CATSNRDRGWYQPQHF.

J is TRBJ1-4 and V is TRBV19, with 10 bases lining up with TRBD1. CDR3 length: 13 amino acids. CDR1 LNHDA and CDR2 SQIVND come from the germline V gene (reference sequence). After removal of 9 bases from V and 7 bases from J, the junction contained 5 bases not matched to a gene. As DNA, the CDR3 is TGTGCCAGCCGACAGGGGGCGGTTGAAAAACTGTTTTTT. This gives the protein CASRQGAVEKLFF.

A few counts support this clone. V usage is TRBV10-3 and J usage is TRBJ1-2; TRBD1 agrees at 8 bases. In germline, CDR1 is ENHRY, CDR2 SYGVKD. The CDR3 has 12 residues. V dropped 8 bases and J dropped 6; count of bases not matched to a gene: 5. CDR3 sequence reads: CAIHRGSDGYTF. The CDR3 coding sequence is TGTGCCATCCACAGGGGGAGCGATGGCTACACCTTC.

V gene TRBV5-1 combines with J gene TRBJ2-1; 8 bases align to TRBD1. This CDR3 has 16 amino acids. Germline CDR1 is SGHRS and CDR2 is YFSETQ. Unmatched junction bases numbered 9, after V lost 0 bases and J lost 7 bases. In nucleotides, the CDR3 is TGCGCCAGCAGCTTGGGACCAGGACAGGGCCAAAATGAGCAGTTCTTC. It translates to CASSLGPGQGQNEQFF.

The genes are TRBV7-6 and TRBJ2-2, with 9 positions matching TRBD1. The CDR3 is 21 residues long. Looked up from germline, CDR1 is SGHVS and CDR2 is FNYEAQ. The trim removed 1 base at V and 0 bases at J, leaving 15 bases unmatched. The CDR3 loop reads CASSLGRRGTGLTANTGELFF. The CDR3 DNA is TGTGCCAGCAGCTTAGGGCGTCGGGGGACAGGGCTAACCGCGAACACCGGGGAGCTGTTTTTT.

The chain couples TRBV5-1 to TRBJ2-3, with D possibly matching TRBD2 (6 bases). This CDR3 has 15 amino acids. Per germline, CDR1 SGHRS and CDR2 YFSETQ. With 3 bases removed from V and 0 bases from J, the gap between germline ends came to 11 bases. CDR3 region: CASSWGSGSTDTQYF. CDR3 coding DNA: TGCGCCAGCAGCTGGGGTAGCGGCAGCACAGATACGCAGTATTTT.

This chain uses TRBV21-1 with TRBJ2-1; TRBD2 reflects the table's D call only, with no check against the DNA. TRBV21-1 is labeled a pseudogene. This CDR3 comprises 20 residues. CDR3 bases: TGTGCCAGCAGCAAAGGTGGTGGACTAGCGGGAGGGATATCCTACAATGAGCAGTTCTTC. Encoded protein: CASSKGGGLAGGISYNEQFF.

The chain joins TRBV6-5 to TRBJ2-7, with 9 nucleotides matching TRBD1. The CDR3 is 14 amino acids. CDR1 MNHEY and CDR2 SVGAGI come from the germline V gene. V lost 8 bases to trimming and J lost 4 bases; unmatched junction nucleotides: 9. DNA of the CDR3: TGTGCCAGCGACAGGGGGAGGATTAGTTACGAGCAGTACTTC. Translating gives CASDRGRISYEQYF.

This chain uses TRBV13 with TRBJ2-7; 15 bases are shared with TRBD2. CDR3 size: 16 residues. V lost 5 bases, J lost 9 bases, and 11 bases stayed unmatched. Looked up from germline, CDR1 is PRHDT and CDR2 is FYEKMQ (reference sequence). CDR3: CASSPGQGLAGGMQYF. CDR3 bases: TGTGCCAGCAGCCCGGGACAGGGACTAGCGGGAGGCATGCAGTACTTC.

This clone was observed a few times. This chain joins TRBV29-1 and TRBJ2-1, with 8 bases lining up with TRBD1. V shed 6 bases and J 8 bases; nucleotides not matched to a gene: 15. Germline V gene data show CDR1 as SQVTM and CDR2 as ANQGSEA. This CDR3 comprises 15 residues. The CDR3 sequence: CSVPPGGSSKDEQFF. The CDR3 DNA reads TGCAGCGTCCCGCCAGGGGGCTCGTCCAAGGATGAGCAGTTCTTC.

The chain links TRBV5-1 to TRBJ2-3, with no clear D. The CDR3 loop spans 14 amino acids. The germline gives CDR1 SGHRS, CDR2 YFSETQ. The V end lost 0 bases, the J end lost 0 bases, and 5 bases lay between the germline ends. The CDR3 loop is CASSLAGSTDTQYF. The CDR3 nucleotides read TGCGCCAGCAGCTTGGCCGGGAGCACAGATACGCAGTATTTT.